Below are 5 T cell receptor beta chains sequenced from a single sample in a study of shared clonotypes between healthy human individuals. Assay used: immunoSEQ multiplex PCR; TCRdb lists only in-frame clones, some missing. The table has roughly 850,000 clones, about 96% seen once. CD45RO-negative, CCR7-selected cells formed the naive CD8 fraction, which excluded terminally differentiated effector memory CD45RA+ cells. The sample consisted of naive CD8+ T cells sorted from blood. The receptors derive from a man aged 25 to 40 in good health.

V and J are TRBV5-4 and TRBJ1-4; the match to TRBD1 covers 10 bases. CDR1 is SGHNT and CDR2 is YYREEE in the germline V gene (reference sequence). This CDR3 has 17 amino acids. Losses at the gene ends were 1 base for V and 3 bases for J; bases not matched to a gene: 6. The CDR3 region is CASSLRGQGLANEKLFF. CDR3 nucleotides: TGTGCCAGCAGCTTGCGGGGACAGGGGTTGGCTAATGAAAAACTGTTTTTT.

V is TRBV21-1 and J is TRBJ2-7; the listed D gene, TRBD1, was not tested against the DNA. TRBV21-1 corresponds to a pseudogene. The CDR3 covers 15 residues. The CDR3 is CASSTKPGQVYEQYF. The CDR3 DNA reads TGTGCCAGCAGCACCAAGCCGGGACAAGTCTACGAGCAGTACTTC.

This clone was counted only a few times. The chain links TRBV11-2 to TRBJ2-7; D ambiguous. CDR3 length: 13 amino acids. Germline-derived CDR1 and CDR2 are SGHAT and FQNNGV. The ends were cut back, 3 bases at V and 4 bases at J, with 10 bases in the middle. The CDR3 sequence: CASSFFSSYEQYF. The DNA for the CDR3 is TGTGCCAGCAGCTTTTTTTCTTCTTACGAGCAGTACTTC. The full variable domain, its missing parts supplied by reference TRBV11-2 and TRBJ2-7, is EAGVAQSPRYKIIEKRQSVAFWCNPISGHATLYWYQQILGQGPKLLIQFQNNGVVDDSQLPKDRFSAERLKGVDSTLKIQPAKLEDSAVYLCASSFFSSYEQYFGPGTRLTVT.

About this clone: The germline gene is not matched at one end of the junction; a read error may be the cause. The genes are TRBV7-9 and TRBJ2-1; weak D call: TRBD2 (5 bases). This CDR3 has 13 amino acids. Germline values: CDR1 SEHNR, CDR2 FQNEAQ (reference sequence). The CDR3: CASTLPLANEQFF. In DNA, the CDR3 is TGTGCCAGCACCTTACCCTTAGCGAATGAGCAGTTCTTC.

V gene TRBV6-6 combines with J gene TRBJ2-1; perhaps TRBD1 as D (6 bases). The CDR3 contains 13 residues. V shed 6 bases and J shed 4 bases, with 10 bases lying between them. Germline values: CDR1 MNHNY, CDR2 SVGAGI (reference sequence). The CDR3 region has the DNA TGTGCCAGCAGCCTCACAGGGTACAATGAGCAGTTCTTC. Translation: CASSLTGYNEQFF.